This T cell receptor beta chain is from a study of shared clonotypes between healthy human individuals (dated by TCRdb to 2020 to 2021). Describing the broader study: A couple of women and a few men aged 18 to 49 years were included in the cohort. For each donor, CD4 naive and CD4 memory were each run on three plates, CD8 naive on two plates, and CD8 memory on one plate. To estimate repertoire size and how much clonotype sharing occurs between individuals, the study deeply sequenced the blood TCR repertoires of five healthy adults. To increase sequencing depth and limit assay-specific biases, different laboratories used diverse techniques to prepare libraries and sequence TCR repertoires. Leukapheresis yielded between about 0.85 and 10 billion PBMCs per donor.

As for this clone: This clone's antigen is unknown. Base quality data are lacking; no much larger clone is found one base away.

CD8 naive samples were obtained by positive selection for CCR7 among CD45RO-negative cells, yielding a CD45RA+CCR7+ population from which TemRA cells were excluded. The donors were healthy, HIV-negative adults who had no recently reported acute infections or vaccinations. Every donor was a Caucasian adult living in Nashville, Tennessee, USA. Blood was obtained by leukapheresis, after which PBMCs were separated by Ficoll-Histopaque density gradient centrifugation and cryopreserved in liquid nitrogen vapor phase. Analytical flow cytometry was used to check the purity and quantity of every magnetically sorted T cell population. Genomic DNA was isolated from every sorted fraction and measured by UV absorbance on a Nanodrop 2000c. The CDR3 runs 14 residues from the cysteine to the phenylalanine. The DNA shown is the 42-base CDR3, in frame from base 1. The germline V gene encodes CDR1 MDHEN and CDR2 SYDVKM. V has 8 bases trimmed and J has 6 bases trimmed; junction bases matching no gene number 8.

What the work shows at the level of the full study, not this receptor alone: Even with the large sequencing depth, rarefaction of the sorted-subset datasets indicated that sequencing was incomplete. Sampling was restricted to blood, and TCR repertoires in tissues likely differ from the TCR repertoires found in blood. Larger estimated clonotype richness was generally found for naive subsets than for memory subsets. Compared with non-shared clonotypes, clonotypes shared by all four sorted-subset donors had higher generation probabilities. Because the study included only a small number of donors, the genetic and exposure-history diversity represented was limited. Pairwise subsampling led to the expectation that sequencing depth would affect the degree of clonotype sharing among donors. Across a few donors, approximately 4.9% of naive CD4, roughly 3.5% of naive CD8, 2.3% of memory CD4, and roughly 0.41% of memory CD8 clonotypes were shared.

Using the deep immunoSEQ assay, multiplex PCR amplified TCR CDR3 regions from genomic DNA. Genomic DNA extracted from each cell subset was distributed evenly over all wells of several immunoSEQ 96-well plates, and each plate served as one replicate. For sorted subsets, about 200 ng genomic DNA, equal to 25,000 to 35,000 T cell genomes, was loaded into each replicate PCR. The purified libraries were quantified using a Qubit 3.0 fluorometer, sized with a Bioanalyzer 2100, and then quantified again using the KAPA Library Quantification kit. Every immunoSEQ 96-well plate was sequenced on a separate single-read 150-cycle Illumina NextSeq 550 flow cell. As for the original processing: Because only junctional sequences without quality scores were contained in the immunoSEQ output, filtering matching that applied to full-length reads could not be performed. To assign V/J genes and CDR3, sequences were annotated against IMGT germline references using PyIR, a Python wrapper for IgBLAST v1.9. Any read was removed if the V/J assignment was weak (E-value above 1e-6), the CDR3 was missing, or the read contained stop codons, out-of-frame junctions, or ambiguous translated residues. V3J clonotypes were defined as sequences sharing an identical inferred V gene, J gene, and CDR3 amino acid sequence. The percentage overlap between two repertoires was calculated by dividing the number of shared unique clonotypes by the size of the smaller repertoire. Three approaches were used to assess repertoire richness: RTK rarefaction, the Chao1 estimator, and Recon v2.1 estimates of unobserved clonotypes. OLGA was used to compute generation probabilities for all TCRbeta clonotypes that the gDNA method yielded from a few donors. Sourced from immuneACCESS, this table was stored by TCRdb with only in-frame sequences that have V and J called. A share of the clones is absent; for the studies checked, an unresolved V gene accounts for under half, and the remainder has no known explanation. D and trimming come from the DNA, and the V and J calls and clone size come from that table. The sample profile shows a few hundred thousand clones; roughly 95% of them were found once. The ten largest clones take up around 0.097% of the sample.

Sequenced input: naive CD8+ T cells sorted from blood. The sample's cell subset or site label is to be understood as: CD45RA+CCR7+. The V and J segments used are TRBV28 and TRBJ2-1; the central 9 bases match TRBD2. The receptor was isolated from a woman aged 25 to 39 in good health. The nucleotide sequence reads as follows: TGTGCCAGCGCATGGACTAGCGTACCCAATGAGCAGTTCTTC. Translated, it gives CASAWTSVPNEQFF.